This T cell receptor (beta chain) is from a study of blood T cell repertoires in COVID-19. Study-level background: Spain, Italy and the United States supplied samples that represented acute and convalescent COVID-19. Sources were T cells, B-cell-depleted T cells, or PBMCs; the material itself was cDNA or gDNA.

Source study methods: For nucleated cells, counts were estimated from reference gene primer amplification. This table comes from immunoSEQ multiplex PCR, and its TCRdb copy is limited to in-frame clones, with some not included. V and J calls plus clone size are reproduced from that table; the DNA served to infer D and trimming. The table has over 75,000 clones, 89% seen once. The CDR3 is 14 residues long. V dropped 3 bases and J dropped 6 bases, with 15 bases sitting between them. The germline V gene has CDR1 DFQATT and CDR2 SNEGSKA (reference sequence). The gene calls are TRBV20-1 and TRBJ1-5; D possibly corresponds to TRBD1 (5 bases). The specimen was peripheral blood. This TCR was recovered from a woman older than 75 with active COVID-19. DNA for the CDR3: TGCAGTGCTAGTGGGGGGGGAGTTGGTCAGCCCCAGCATTTT. Translation gives CSASGGGVGQPQHF.